This TCR beta chain stems from a study of T-cell reconstitution after alpha-beta-depleted transplantation in children. In this sample, this clonotype turned up a few times. V lost 0 bases to trimming and J lost 2 bases, with 8 bases between them. Germline CDR1 reads SGHRS; CDR2 reads YFSETQ. The CDR3 has 14 amino acids. As it was prepared, the TCRbeta library received unique molecular identifiers. TCRdb itself ran the PCR reads through MiXCR, one entry per CDR3 protein. The table includes 500,000 to 750,000 distinct CDR3 sequences, over 25% detected once. This chain links TRBV5-1 with TRBJ2-5; D uncertain. The receptor comes from a boy less than two years old with Wiskott-Aldrich syndrome, due to receive a stem cell transplant. Sequences were derived from PBMCs, sampled before TCRalphabeta/CD19-depleted stem cell transplant. The CDR3 is CASSLDTLQETQYF. The CDR3 nucleotides are TGCGCCAGCAGCTTGGACACTCTACAAGAGACCCAGTACTTC.